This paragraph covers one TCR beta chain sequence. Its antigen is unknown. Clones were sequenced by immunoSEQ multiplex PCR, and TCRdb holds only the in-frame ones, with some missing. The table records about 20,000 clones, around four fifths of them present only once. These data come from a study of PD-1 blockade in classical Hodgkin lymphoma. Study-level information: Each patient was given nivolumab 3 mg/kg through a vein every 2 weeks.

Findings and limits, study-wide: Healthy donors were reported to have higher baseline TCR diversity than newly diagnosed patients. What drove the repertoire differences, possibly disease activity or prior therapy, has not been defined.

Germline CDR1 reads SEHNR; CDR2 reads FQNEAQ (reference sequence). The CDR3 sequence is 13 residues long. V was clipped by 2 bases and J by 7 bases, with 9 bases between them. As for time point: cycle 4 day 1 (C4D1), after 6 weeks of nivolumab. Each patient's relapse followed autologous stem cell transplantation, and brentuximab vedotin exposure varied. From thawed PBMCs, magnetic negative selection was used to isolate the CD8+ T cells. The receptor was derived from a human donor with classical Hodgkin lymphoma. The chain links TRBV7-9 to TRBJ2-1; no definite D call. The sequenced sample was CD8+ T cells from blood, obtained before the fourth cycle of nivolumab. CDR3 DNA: TGTGCCAGCAGCTTATACTTGGGGAATGAGCAGTTCTTC. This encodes CASSLYLGNEQFF.